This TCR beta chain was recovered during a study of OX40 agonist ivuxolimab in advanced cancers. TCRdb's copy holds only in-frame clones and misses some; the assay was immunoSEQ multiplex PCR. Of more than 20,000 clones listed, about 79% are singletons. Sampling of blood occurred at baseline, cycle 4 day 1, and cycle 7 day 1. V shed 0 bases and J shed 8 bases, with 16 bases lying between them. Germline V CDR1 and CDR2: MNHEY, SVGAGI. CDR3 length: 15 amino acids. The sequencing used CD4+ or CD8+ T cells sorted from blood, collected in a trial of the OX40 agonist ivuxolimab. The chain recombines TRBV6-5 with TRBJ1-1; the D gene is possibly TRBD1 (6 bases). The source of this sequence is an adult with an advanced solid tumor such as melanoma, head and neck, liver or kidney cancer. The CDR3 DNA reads TGTGCCAGCAGTTACTCGATGAACAGGGCCCTAGAAGCTTTCTTT. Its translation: CASSYSMNRALEAFF.